Each of the 11 T cell receptor beta chains below was sequenced from the same sample in a study of blood T cell repertoires in COVID-19. Measured with immunoSEQ multiplex PCR; TCRdb has only the in-frame clones, and not every one. This sample has fewer than 250,000 clones; around 85% occur once, and the top ten carry approximately 6.3%. Material for sequencing was peripheral blood. The receptors stem from a woman aged 55 to 70 with active or convalescent COVID-19.

The genes are TRBV7-8 and TRBJ1-5; no firm D call. The CDR3 has 13 residues. Germline CDR1 reads SGHVS; CDR2 reads FQNEAQ. Trimming pared 5 bases from V and 5 bases from J, leaving 10 bases between. This CDR3 reads CASSPLRDQPQHF. CDR3 coding DNA: TGTGCCAGCAGCCCGCTGAGGGATCAGCCCCAGCATTTT.

V usage is TRBV6-4 and J usage is TRBJ2-7; D may be TRBD2 (7 bases). Trimming left V 0 bases short and J 4 bases short, with 28 bases between. Germline V gives CDR1 MRHNA, CDR2 SNTAGT. The CDR3 consists of 20 residues. The CDR3 loop is CASSDSRTAPNTGGYYEQYV. Written as DNA, the CDR3 is TGTGCCAGCAGTGACTCTAGGACAGCACCAAACACGGGGGGATATTACGAGCAGTACGTC.

The chain combines TRBV24-1 with TRBJ2-3; 12 nucleotides agree with TRBD2. The ends lost 10 bases at V and 6 bases at J; junction bases unmatched: 7. The CDR3 has 14 amino acids. Germline V gene lookup returns CDR1 KGHDR and CDR2 SFDVKD. CDR3 nucleotides: TGTGCCACTCAGACTAGCGGGAGACCCGATACGCAGTATTTT. Its translation: CATQTSGRPDTQYF.

The V call is TRBV3-1 (or the pseudogene TRBV3-2), the J call TRBJ2-3; possible D gene TRBD2, 6 bases. Germline lookup yields CDR1 LGHDT and CDR2 YNNKEL (reference sequence). This CDR3 has 17 amino acids. Trimming stripped 4 bases from V and 3 bases from J, with 20 bases between. CDR3 sequence: CASSPRGSGGSTDTQYF. Written as DNA, the CDR3 is TGTGCCAGCAGCCCCCGGGGGTCCGGAGGGTCGACAGATACGCAGTATTTT.

This clone was counted between two and nine times. The chain links TRBV9 to TRBJ1-1; 10 nucleotides match TRBD1. Looked up from germline, CDR1 is SGDLS and CDR2 is YYNGEE. The CDR3 covers 14 residues. Trimming at V came to 2 bases and at J to 3 bases, leaving 1 base not matched to a gene. The CDR3 region has the DNA TGTGCCAGCAGCGTCGGACAGGGGGACACTGAAGCTTTCTTT. The encoded protein is CASSVGQGDTEAFF.

As for this clone: This same CDR3 is encoded by further DNA sequences in the sample. The chain carries TRBV3-1 (or the pseudogene TRBV3-2) and TRBJ2-1, with a possible D match to TRBD2 (6 bases). The CDR3 consists of 12 residues. Germline V gene lookup returns CDR1 LGHDT and CDR2 YNNKEL (reference sequence). The V end lost 1 base, the J end lost 10 bases, and 8 bases lay between the germline ends. Written as DNA, the CDR3 is TGTGCCAGCAGCCAAGGACGGGGGGAGCAGTTCTTC. It specifies CASSQGRGEQFF.

The rearrangement uses TRBV3-1 (or the pseudogene TRBV3-2) and TRBJ2-2, with a tentative D call TRBD2 (7 bases). V was clipped by 3 bases and J by 5 bases, with 16 bases between them. CDR3 size: 16 residues. In germline, CDR1 is LGHDT, CDR2 YNNKEL (reference sequence). The CDR3 loop is CASSHGKGGRTGELFF. Here the CDR3 DNA reads TGTGCCAGCAGCCACGGAAAGGGGGGGCGGACCGGGGAGCTGTTTTTT.

The chain joins TRBV7-8 to TRBJ1-1, with 9 nucleotides matching TRBD1. Trimming took 5 bases from V and 7 from J; bases not matched to a gene: 8. The CDR3 consists of 14 residues. Germline V gene data show CDR1 as SGHVS and CDR2 as FQNEAQ. CDR3 DNA: TGTGCCAGCAGCGCCCCGGGACAGGGAGGTGAAGCTTTCTTT. It codes for CASSAPGQGGEAFF.

J is TRBJ1-1 and V is TRBV29-1, with 11 bases identical to TRBD1. The CDR3 contains 15 residues. The germline V gene encodes CDR1 SQVTM and CDR2 ANQGSEA. V lost 7 bases, J lost 1 base, and 8 bases stayed unmatched. The CDR3 DNA reads TGCAGCGCCACCGGGACAGGGGGTTGGAACACTGAAGCTTTCTTT. Its protein is CSATGTGGWNTEAFF.

The V and J genes are TRBV6-6 and TRBJ1-2, with 10 bases aligning to TRBD1. This CDR3 region has 16 residues. V shed 6 bases and J 6 bases; nucleotides not matched to a gene: 13. CDR1 MNHNY and CDR2 SVGAGI come from the germline V gene (reference sequence). DNA of the CDR3: TGTGCCAGCAGCACCACTGGGGGACAGGGGCACAATGGCTACACCTTC. Translation gives CASSTTGGQGHNGYTF.

This chain links TRBV4-1 with TRBJ1-2; no clear D. The V end lost 1 base, the J end lost 1 base, and 7 bases lay between the germline ends. CDR3 length: 14 amino acids. Germline V CDR1 and CDR2: MGHRA, YSYEKL. The DNA of the CDR3 is TGCGCCAGCAGCCAAGTGGCAATTAACTATGGCTACACCTTC. This translates into CASSQVAINYGYTF.